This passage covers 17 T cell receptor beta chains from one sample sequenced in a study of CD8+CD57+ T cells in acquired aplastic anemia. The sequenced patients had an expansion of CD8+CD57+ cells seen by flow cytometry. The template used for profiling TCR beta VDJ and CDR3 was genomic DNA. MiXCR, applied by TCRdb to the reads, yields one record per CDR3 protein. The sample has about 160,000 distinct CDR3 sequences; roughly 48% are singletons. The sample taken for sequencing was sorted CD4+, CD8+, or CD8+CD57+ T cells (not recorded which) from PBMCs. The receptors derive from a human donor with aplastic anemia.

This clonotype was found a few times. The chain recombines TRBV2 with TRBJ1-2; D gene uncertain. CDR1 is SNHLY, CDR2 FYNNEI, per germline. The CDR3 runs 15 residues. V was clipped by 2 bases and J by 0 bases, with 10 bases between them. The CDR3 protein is CASSELDPPNYGYTF. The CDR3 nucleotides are TGTGCCAGCAGTGAACTAGACCCCCCTAACTATGGCTACACCTTC.

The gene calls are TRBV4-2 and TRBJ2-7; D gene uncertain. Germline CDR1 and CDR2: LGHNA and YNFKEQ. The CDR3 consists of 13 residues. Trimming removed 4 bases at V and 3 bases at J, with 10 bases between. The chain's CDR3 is CASSPGPVYEQYF. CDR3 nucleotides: TGTGCCAGCAGCCCTGGACCTGTCTACGAGCAGTACTTC.

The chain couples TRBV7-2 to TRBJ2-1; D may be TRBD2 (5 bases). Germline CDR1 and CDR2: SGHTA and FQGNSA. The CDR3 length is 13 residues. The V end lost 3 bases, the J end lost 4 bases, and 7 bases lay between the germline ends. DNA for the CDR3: TGTGCCAGCAGCTTTCGGGGTTACAATGAGCAGTTCTTC. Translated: CASSFRGYNEQFF.

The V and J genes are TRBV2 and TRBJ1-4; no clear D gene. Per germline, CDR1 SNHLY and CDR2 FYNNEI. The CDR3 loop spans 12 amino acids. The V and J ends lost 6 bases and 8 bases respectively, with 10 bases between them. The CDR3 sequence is CASRGRAEKLFF. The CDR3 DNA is TGTGCCAGCAGAGGGAGGGCGGAAAAACTGTTTTTT.

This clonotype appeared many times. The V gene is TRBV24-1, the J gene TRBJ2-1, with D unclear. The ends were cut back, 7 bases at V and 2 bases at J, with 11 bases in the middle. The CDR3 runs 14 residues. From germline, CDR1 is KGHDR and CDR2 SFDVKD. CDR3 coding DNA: TGTGCCACCAGCCTGACTGGGACCTACAATGAGCAGTTCTTC. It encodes CATSLTGTYNEQFF.

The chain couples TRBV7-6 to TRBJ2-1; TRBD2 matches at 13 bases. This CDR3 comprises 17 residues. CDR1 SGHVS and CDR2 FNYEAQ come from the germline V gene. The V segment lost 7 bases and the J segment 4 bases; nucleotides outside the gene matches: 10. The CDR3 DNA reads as TGTGCCAGCACCTCTCCGGGACTAGCGGGGAAATACAATGAGCAGTTCTTC. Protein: CASTSPGLAGKYNEQFF.

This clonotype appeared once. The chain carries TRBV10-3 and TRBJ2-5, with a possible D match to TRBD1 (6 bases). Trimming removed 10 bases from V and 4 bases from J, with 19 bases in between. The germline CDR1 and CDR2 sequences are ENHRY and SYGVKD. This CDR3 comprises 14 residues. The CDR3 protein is CATKQGFARETQYF. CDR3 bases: TGTGCCACCAAACAGGGATTCGCTCGAGAGACCCAGTACTTC.

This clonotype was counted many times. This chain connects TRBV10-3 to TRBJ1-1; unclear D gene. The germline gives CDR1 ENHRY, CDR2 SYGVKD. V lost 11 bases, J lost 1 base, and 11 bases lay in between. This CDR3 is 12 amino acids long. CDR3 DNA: TGTGCCTCTAGTGACCCGAACACTGAAGCTTTCTTT. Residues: CASSDPNTEAFF.

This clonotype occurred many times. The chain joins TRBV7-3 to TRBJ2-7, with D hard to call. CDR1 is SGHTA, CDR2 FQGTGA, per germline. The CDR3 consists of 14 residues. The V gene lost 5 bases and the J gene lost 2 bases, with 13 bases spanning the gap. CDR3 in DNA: TGTGCCAGCAGCCCCGACCCCAGTACCTACGAGCAGTACTTC. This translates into CASSPDPSTYEQYF.

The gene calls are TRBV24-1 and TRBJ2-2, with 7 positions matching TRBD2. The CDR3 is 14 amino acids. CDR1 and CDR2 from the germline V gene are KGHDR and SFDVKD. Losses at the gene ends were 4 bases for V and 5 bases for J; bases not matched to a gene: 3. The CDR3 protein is CATSELAATGELFF. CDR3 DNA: TGTGCCACCAGTGAGCTAGCGGCGACCGGGGAGCTGTTTTTT.

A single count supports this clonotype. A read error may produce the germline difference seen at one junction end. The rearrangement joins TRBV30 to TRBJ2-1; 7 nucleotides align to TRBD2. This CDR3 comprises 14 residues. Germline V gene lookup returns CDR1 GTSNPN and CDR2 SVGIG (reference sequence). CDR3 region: CAWSVKRDYNGQFF. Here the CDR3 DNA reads TGTGCCTGGAGTGTAAAGAGGGACTACAATGGGCAGTTCTTC.

CDR3 in DNA: TGCAGTGCTAGACTAGCGGCAGATACGCAGTATTTT. Protein product: CSARLAADTQYF. The chain joins TRBV20-1 to TRBJ2-3, with 7 bases aligning to TRBD2. The CDR3 spans 12 residues. Germline V CDR1 and CDR2: DFQATT, SNEGSKA (reference sequence). V lost 2 bases to trimming and J lost 4 bases; unmatched junction nucleotides: 0.

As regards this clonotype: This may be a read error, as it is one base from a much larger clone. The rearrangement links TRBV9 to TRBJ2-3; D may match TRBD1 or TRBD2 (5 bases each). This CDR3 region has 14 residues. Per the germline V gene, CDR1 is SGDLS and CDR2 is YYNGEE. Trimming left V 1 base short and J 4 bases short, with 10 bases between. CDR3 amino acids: CASSVRGAADTQYF. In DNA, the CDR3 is TGTGCCAGCAGCGTAAGGGGAGCGGCAGATACGCAGTATTTT.

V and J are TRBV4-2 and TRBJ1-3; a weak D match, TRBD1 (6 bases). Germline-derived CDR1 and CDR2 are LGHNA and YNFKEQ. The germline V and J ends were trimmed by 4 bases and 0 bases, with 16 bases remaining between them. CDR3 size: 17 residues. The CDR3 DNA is TGTGCCAGCAGCCGGGGGGCAGTTGGAAGCTCTGGAAACACCATATATTTT. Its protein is CASSRGAVGSSGNTIYF.

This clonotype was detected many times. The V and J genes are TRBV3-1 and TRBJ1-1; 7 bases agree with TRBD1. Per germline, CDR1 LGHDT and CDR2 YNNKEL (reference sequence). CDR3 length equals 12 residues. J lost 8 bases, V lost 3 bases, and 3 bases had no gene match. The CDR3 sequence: CASSHPGGEAFF. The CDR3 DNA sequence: TGTGCCAGCAGCCATCCAGGGGGAGAAGCTTTCTTT.

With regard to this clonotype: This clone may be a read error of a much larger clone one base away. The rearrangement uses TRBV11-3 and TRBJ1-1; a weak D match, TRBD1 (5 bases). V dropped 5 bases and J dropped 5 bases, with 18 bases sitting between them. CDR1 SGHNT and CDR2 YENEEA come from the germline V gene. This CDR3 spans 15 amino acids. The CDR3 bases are TGTGCCAGCAGCCCTAAGATGGGGGAGTGGACTGAAGCTTTCTTT. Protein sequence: CASSPKMGEWTEAFF.

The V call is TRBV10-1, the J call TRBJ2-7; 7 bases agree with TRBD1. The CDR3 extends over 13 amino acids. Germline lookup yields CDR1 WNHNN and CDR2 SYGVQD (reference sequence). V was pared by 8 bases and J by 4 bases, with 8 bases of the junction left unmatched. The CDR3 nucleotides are TGCGCCAGCGCGAGGACAGGATCATACGAGCAGTACTTC. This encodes CASARTGSYEQYF.